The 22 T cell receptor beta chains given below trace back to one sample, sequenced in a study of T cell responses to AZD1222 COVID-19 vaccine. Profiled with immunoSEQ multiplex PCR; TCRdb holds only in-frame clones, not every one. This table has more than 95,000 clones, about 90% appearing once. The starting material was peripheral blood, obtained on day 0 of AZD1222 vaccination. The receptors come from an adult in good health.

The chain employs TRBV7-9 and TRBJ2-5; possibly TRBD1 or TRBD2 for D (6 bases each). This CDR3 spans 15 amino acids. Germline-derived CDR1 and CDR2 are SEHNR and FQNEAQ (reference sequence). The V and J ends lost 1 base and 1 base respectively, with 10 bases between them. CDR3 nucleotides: TGTGCCAGCAGCTTAGATCGGGGGCCCCAAGAGACCCAGTACTTC. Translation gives CASSLDRGPQETQYF.

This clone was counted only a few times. In DNA form, the CDR3 reads TGTGCCAGCAGCCCTCAGGGACAGGGGGCGAGGGAGCAGTACTTC. As protein: CASSPQGQGAREQYF. This chain joins TRBV4-2 and TRBJ2-7, with 12 bases aligning to TRBD1. The CDR3 covers 15 residues. CDR1 LGHNA and CDR2 YNFKEQ come from the germline V gene. The V segment lost 4 bases and the J segment 7 bases; nucleotides outside the gene matches: 8.

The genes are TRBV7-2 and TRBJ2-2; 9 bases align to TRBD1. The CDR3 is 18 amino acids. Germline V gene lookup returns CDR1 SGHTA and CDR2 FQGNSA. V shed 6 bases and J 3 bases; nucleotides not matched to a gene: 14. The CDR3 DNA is TGTGCCAGCAGTACAGGGGGCTCCGGGACAAGTCACACCGGGGAGCTGTTTTTT. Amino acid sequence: CASSTGGSGTSHTGELFF.

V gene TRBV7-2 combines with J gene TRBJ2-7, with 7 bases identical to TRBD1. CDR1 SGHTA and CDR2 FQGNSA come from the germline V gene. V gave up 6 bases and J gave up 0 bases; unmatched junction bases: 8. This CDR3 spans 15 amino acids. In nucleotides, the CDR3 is TGTGCCAGCAGTTTCTTACAGGGGAACTCCTACGAGCAGTACTTC. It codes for CASSFLQGNSYEQYF.

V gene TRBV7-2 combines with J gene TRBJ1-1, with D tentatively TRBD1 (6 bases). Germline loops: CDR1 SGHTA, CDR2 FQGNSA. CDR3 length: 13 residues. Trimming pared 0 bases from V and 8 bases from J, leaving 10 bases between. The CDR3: CASSLAQGPEAFF. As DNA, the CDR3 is TGTGCCAGCAGCTTAGCTCAGGGGCCCGAAGCTTTCTTT.

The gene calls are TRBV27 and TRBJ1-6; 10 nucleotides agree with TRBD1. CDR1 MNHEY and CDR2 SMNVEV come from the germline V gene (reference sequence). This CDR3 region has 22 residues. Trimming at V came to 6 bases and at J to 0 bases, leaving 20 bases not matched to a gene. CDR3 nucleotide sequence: TGTGCCAGCAGCTTTAGGGGGACGACAGGGGGCATGGGTATCTCCTATAATTCACCCCTCCACTTT. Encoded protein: CASSFRGTTGGMGISYNSPLHF.

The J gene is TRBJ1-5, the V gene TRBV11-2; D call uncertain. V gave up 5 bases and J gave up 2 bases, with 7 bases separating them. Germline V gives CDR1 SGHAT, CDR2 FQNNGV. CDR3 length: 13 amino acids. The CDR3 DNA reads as TGTGCCAGCAGCGGGCCAGGCAATCAGCCCCAGCATTTT. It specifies CASSGPGNQPQHF.

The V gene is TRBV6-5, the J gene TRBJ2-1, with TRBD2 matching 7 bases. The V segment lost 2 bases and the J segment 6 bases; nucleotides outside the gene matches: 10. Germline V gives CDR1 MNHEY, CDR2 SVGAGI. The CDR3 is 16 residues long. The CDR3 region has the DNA TGTGCCAGCAGTTACCGGACTAGGATACAAATCAATGAGCAGTTCTTC. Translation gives CASSYRTRIQINEQFF.

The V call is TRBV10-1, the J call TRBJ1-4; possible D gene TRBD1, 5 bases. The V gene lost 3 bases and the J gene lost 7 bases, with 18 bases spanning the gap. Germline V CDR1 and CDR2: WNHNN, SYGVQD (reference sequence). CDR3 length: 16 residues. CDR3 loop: CASSDSTGGGREKLFF. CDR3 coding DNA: TGCGCCAGCAGTGATTCCACTGGGGGAGGACGTGAAAAACTGTTTTTT.

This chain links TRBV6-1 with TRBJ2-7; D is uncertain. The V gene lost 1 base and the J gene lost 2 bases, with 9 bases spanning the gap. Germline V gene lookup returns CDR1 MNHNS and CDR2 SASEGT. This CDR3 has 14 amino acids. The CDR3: CASSEGSVTYEQYF. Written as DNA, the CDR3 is TGTGCCAGCAGTGAAGGCAGCGTAACCTACGAGCAGTACTTC.

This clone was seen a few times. In nucleotides, the CDR3 is TGCAGCGTTGCCACAGGGGCCTCCGGCAATCAGCCCCAGCATTTT. Translated: CSVATGASGNQPQHF. The V and J genes are TRBV29-1 and TRBJ1-5; 7 nucleotides agree with TRBD1. The CDR3 extends over 15 amino acids. The germline V gene encodes CDR1 SQVTM and CDR2 ANQGSEA. The V segment lost 4 bases and the J segment 2 bases; nucleotides outside the gene matches: 8.

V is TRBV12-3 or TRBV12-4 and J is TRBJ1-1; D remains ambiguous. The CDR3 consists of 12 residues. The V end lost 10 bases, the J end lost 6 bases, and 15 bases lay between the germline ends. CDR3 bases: TGTGCCACCTCGAAAATCGGGCCTGAAGCTTTCTTT. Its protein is CATSKIGPEAFF.

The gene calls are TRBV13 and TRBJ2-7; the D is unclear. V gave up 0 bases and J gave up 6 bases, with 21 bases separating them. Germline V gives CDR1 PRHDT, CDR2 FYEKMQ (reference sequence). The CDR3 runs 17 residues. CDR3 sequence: CASSLGGLASPGSEQYF. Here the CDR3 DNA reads TGTGCCAGCAGCTTAGGCGGATTGGCGTCCCCTGGGTCCGAGCAGTACTTC.

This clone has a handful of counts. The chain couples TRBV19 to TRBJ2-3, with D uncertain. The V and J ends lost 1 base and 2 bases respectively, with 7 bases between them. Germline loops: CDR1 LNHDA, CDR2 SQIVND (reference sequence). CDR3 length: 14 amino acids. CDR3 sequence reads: CASSIGEYTDTQYF. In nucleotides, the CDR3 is TGTGCCAGTAGTATAGGTGAATACACAGATACGCAGTATTTT.

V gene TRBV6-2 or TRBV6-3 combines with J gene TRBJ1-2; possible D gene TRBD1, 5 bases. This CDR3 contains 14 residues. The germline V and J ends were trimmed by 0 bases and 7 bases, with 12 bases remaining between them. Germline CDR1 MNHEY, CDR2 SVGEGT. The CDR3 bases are TGTGCCAGCAGTTACTCGATAGGGGCCGGTGGCTACACCTTC. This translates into CASSYSIGAGGYTF.

The CDR3 DNA is TGCGCCAGCAGCCAAGATTGGCAGGGCGGGGGCAATCAGCCCCAGCATTTT. This gives the protein CASSQDWQGGGNQPQHF. The genes are TRBV4-3 and TRBJ1-5, with D perhaps matching TRBD1 (5 bases). The V gene's germline CDR1 is LGHNA and CDR2 YSLEER. The V and J ends lost 0 bases and 2 bases respectively, with 14 bases between them. This CDR3 spans 17 amino acids.

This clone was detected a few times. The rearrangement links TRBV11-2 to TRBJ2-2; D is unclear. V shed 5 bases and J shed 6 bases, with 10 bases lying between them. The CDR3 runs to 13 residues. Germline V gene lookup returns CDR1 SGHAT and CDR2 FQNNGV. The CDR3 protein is CASSQSRAGELFF. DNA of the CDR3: TGTGCCAGCAGCCAGTCCCGCGCCGGGGAGCTGTTTTTT.

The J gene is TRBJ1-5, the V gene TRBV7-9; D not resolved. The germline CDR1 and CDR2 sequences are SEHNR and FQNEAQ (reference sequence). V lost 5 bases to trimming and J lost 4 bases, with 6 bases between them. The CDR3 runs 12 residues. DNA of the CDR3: TGTGCCAGCAGCCCGAATAATCAGCCCCAGCATTTT. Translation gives CASSPNNQPQHF.

The CDR3 reads CASSTTGTYYGYTF. CDR3 DNA: TGTGCCAGCAGCACTACCGGGACTTACTATGGCTACACCTTC. The rearrangement joins TRBV6-5 to TRBJ1-2; D is possibly TRBD1 (5 bases). The CDR3 contains 14 residues. The germline V and J ends were trimmed by 6 bases and 3 bases, with 14 bases remaining between them. Germline loops: CDR1 MNHEY, CDR2 SVGAGI.

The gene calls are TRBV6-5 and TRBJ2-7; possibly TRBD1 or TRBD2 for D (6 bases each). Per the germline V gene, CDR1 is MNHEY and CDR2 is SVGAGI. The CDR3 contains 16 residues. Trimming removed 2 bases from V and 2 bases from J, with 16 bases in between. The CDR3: CASSYGGAGATYEQYF. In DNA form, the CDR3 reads TGTGCCAGCAGTTACGGAGGGGCAGGGGCTACCTACGAGCAGTACTTC.

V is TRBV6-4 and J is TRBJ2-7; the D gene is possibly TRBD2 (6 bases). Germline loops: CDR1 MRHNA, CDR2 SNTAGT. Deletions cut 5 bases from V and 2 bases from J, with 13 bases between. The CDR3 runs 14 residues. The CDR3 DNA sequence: TGTGCCAGCAGTTTAGGGACTGAACCCTACGAGCAGTACTTC. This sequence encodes CASSLGTEPYEQYF.

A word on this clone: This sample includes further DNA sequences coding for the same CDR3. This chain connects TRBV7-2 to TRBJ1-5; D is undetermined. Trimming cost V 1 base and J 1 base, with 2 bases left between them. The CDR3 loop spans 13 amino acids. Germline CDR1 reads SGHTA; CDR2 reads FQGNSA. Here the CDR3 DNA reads TGTGCCAGCAGCTTAGAGAGCAATCAGCCCCAGCATTTT. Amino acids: CASSLESNQPQHF.